The source of this TCR beta chain is a study of naive and memory T cell subsets. Amplification of ligated cDNA took four PCR rounds with SP2 and nested alpha and beta constant primers. Blood and skin TCR RNA was reverse transcribed with alpha and beta constant primers. TCRdb independently ran MiXCR on the UMI-ligation and nested PCR reads; one entry per CDR3 protein. Here the sample spans 30,000 to 35,000 distinct CDR3 sequences, about 6.9% being singletons. General observations from the study: TCRs were reportedly recovered from both biopsy types, mostly tuberculin test sites.

Treatment indicated: skin biopsy from PPD injection site in Mantoux-positive individual. The library had UMIs added by 3' ligation of an oligonucleotide to TCR cDNA. Biopsied sites were PPD injections in people with a positive Mantoux test. By its share, this clonotype is medium-sized. Antigen: not known. Germline CDR1 reads SQVTM; CDR2 reads ANQGSEA. The junction had 3 bases not matched to a gene; V was cut back by 7 bases and J by 8 bases. The CDR3 loop spans 10 amino acids. The sequences come from skin, collected from a tuberculin skin test site. The V call is TRBV29-1, the J call TRBJ1-1; 8 bases map to TRBD1. The sequence came from an adult in good health. The CDR3 DNA reads TGCAGCGGGGGGACAGGAGAAGCTTTCTTT. It encodes CSGGTGEAFF.